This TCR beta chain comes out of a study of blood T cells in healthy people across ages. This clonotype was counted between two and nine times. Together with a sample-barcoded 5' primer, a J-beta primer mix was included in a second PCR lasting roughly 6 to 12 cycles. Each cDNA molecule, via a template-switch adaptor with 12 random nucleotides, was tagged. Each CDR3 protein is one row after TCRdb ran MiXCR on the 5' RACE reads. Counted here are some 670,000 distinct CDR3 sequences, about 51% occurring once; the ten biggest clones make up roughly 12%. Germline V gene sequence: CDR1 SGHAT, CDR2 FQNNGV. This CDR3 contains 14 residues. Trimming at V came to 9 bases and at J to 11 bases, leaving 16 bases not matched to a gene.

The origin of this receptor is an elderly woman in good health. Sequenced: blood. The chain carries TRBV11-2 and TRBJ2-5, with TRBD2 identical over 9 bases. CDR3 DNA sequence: TGTGCCAGTCGGCGGCGGGAGGGGCACAATGAGCAGTACTTC. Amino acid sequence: CASRRREGHNEQYF.